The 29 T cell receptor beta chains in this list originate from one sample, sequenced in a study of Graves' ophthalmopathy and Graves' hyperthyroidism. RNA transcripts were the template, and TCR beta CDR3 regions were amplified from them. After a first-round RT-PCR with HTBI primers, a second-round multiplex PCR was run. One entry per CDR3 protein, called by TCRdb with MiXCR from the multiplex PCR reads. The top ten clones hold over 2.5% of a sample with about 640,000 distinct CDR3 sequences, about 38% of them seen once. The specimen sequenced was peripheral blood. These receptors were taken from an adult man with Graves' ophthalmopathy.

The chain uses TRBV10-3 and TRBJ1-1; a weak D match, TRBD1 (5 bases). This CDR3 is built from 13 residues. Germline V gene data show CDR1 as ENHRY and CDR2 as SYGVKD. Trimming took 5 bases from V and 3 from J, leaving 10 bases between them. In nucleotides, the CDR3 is TGTGCCATCAGTCTGGGGACGGACACTGAAGCTTTCTTT. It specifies CAISLGTDTEAFF.

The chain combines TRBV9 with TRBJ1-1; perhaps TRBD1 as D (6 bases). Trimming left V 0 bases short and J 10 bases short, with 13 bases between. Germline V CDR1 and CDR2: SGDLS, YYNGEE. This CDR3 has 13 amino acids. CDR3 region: CASSVEGRGTAFF. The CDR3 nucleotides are TGTGCCAGCAGCGTAGAGGGCAGGGGAACAGCTTTCTTT.

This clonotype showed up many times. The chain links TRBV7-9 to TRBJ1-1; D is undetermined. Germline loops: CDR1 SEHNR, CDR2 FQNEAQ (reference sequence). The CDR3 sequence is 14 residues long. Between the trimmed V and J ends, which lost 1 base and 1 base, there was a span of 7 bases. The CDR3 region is CASSLGPQNTEAFF. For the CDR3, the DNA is TGTGCCAGCAGCTTAGGGCCGCAGAACACTGAAGCTTTCTTT.

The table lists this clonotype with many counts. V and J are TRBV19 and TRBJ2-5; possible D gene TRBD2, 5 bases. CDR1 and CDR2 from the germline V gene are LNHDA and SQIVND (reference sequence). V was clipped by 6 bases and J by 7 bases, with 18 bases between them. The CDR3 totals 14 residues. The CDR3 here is CASSPGSAGGTQYF. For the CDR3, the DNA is TGTGCCAGTAGCCCTGGAAGTGCAGGAGGGACCCAGTACTTC. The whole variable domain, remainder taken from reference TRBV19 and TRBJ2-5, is DGGITQSPKYLFRKEGQNVTLSCEQNLNHDAMYWYRQDPGQGLRLIYYSQIVNDFQKGDIAEGYSVSREKKESFPLTVTSAQKNPTAFYLCASSPGSAGGTQYFGPGTRLLVL.

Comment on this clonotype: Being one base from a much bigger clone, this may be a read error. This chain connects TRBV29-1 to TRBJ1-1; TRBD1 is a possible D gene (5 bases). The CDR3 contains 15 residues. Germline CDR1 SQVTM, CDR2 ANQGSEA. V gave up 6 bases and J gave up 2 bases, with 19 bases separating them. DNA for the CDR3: TGCAGCGTGGGAACTAAATATAGGGGAAACACTGAAGCTTTCTTT. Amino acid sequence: CSVGTKYRGNTEAFF.

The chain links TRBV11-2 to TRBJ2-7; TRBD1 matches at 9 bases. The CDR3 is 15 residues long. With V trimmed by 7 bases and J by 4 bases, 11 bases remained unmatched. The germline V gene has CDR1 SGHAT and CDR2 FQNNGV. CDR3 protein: CASKGGTGSLYEQYF. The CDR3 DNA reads TGTGCCAGCAAGGGGGGGACAGGGTCCTTATACGAGCAGTACTTC.

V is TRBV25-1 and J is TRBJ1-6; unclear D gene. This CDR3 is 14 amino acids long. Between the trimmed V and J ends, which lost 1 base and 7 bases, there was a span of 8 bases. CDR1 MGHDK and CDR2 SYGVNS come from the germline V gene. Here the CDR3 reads CASSEWGGNSPLHF. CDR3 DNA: TGTGCCAGCAGTGAATGGGGTGGAAATTCACCCCTCCACTTT. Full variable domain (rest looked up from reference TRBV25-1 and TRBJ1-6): EADIYQTPRYLVIGTGKKITLECSQTMGHDKMYWYQQDPGMELHLIHYSYGVNSTEKGDLSSESTVSRIRTEHFPLTLESARPSHTSQYLCASSEWGGNSPLHFGNGTRLTVT.

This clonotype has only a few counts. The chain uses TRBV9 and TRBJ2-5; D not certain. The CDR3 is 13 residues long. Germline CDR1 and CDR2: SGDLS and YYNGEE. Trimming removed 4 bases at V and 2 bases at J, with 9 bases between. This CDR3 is CASSQVAQETQYF. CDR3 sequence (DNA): TGTGCCAGCAGCCAGGTCGCGCAAGAGACCCAGTACTTC.

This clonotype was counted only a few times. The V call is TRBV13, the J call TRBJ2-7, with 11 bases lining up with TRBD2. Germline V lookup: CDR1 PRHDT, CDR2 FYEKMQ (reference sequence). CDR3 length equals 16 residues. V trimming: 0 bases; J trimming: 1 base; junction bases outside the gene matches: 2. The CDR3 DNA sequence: TGTGCCAGCAGCTTAGGGACTAGCGGGACTTCCTACGAGCAGTACTTC. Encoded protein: CASSLGTSGTSYEQYF.

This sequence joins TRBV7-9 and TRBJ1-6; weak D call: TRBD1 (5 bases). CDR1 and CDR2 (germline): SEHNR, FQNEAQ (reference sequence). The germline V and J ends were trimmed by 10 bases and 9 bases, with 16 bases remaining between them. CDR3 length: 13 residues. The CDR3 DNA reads TGTGCCACAAGGGGAGGACACGGTTCACCCCTCCACTTT. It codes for CATRGGHGSPLHF.

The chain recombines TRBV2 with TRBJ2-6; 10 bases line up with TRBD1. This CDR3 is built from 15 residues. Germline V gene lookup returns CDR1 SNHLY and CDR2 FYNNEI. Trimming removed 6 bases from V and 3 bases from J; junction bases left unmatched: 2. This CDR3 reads CASRDRGCGANVLTF. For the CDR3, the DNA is TGTGCCAGCAGGGACAGGGGGTGTGGGGCCAACGTCCTGACTTTC.

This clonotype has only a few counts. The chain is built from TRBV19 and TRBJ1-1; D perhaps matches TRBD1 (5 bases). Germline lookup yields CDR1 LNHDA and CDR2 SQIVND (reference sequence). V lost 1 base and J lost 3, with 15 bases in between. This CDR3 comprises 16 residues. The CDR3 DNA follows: TGTGCCAGTAGTATAGGTCGAAGGGGCCTATACACTGAAGCTTTCTTT. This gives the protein CASSIGRRGLYTEAFF.

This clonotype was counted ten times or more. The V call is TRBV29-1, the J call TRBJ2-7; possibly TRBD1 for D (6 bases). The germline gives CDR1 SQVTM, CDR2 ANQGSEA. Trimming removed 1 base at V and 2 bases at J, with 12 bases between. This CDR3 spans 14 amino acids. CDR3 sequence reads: CSVEAQGSTYEQYF. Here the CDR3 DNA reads TGCAGCGTTGAAGCTCAGGGGAGCACCTACGAGCAGTACTTC.

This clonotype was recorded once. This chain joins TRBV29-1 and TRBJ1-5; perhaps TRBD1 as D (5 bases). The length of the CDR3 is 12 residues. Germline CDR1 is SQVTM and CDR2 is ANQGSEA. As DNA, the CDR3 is TGCAGTGTCGTCGGGGCGCATCAGCCCCAGCATTTT. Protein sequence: CSVVGAHQPQHF.

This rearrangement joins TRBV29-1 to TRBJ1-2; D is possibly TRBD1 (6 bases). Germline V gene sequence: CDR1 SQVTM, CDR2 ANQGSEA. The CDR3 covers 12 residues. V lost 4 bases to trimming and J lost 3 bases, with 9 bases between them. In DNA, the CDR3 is TGCAGCGTTGTGAGGGGGGACTATGGCTACACCTTC. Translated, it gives CSVVRGDYGYTF.

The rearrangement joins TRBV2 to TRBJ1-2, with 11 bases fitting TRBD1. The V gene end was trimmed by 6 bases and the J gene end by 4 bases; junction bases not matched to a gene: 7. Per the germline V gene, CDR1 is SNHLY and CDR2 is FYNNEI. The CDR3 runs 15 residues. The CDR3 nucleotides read TGTGCCAGCAGGGACAGGGGGCCAGGTGGCTATGGCTACACCTTC. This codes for CASRDRGPGGYGYTF.

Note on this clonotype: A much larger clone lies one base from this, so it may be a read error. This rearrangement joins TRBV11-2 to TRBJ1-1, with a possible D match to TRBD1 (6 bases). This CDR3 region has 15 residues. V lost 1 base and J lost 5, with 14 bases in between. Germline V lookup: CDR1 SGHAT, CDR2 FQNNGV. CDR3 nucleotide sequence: TGTGCCAGCAGCTTAGCGGTGGGGGGACATACTGAAGCTTTCTTT. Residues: CASSLAVGGHTEAFF.

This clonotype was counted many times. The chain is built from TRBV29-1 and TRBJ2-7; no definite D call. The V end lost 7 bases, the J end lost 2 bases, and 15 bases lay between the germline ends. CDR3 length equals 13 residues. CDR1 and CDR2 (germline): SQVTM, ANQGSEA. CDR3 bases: TGCAGCGCCCTCCACTCCCGGGCCTACGAGCAGTACTTC. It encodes CSALHSRAYEQYF.

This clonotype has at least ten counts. CDR3 sequence: CASSAAGGQFNQPQHF. The CDR3 region has the DNA TGTGCCAGCAGCGCAGCCGGTGGGCAGTTCAATCAGCCCCAGCATTTT. V is TRBV7-9 and J is TRBJ1-5; unclear D gene. This CDR3 has 16 amino acids. Germline lookup yields CDR1 SEHNR and CDR2 FQNEAQ (reference sequence). V was cut by 5 bases and J by 3 bases, with 17 bases left in between.

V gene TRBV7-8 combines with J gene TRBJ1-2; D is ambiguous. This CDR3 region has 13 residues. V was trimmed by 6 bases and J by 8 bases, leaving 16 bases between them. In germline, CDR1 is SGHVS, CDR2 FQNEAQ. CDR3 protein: CASSSTGKSGYTF. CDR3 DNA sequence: TGTGCCAGCAGTTCGACCGGGAAATCCGGCTACACCTTC.

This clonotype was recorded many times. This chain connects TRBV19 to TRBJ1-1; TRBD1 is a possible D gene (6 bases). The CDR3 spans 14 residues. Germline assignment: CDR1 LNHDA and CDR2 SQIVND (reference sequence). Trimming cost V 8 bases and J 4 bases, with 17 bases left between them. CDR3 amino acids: CASLRTEGVTEAFF. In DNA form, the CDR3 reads TGTGCCAGTCTTAGGACGGAGGGGGTCACTGAAGCTTTCTTT. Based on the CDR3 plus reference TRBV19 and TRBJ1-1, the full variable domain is DGGITQSPKYLFRKEGQNVTLSCEQNLNHDAMYWYRQDPGQGLRLIYYSQIVNDFQKGDIAEGYSVSREKKESFPLTVTSAQKNPTAFYLCASLRTEGVTEAFFGQGTRLTVV.

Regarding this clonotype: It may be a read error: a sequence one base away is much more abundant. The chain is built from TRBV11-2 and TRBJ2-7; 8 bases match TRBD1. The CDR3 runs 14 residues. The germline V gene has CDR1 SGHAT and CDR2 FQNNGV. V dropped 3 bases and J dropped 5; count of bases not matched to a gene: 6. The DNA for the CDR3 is TGTGCCAGCAGCTTCGGGGACAGGATCCACGAGCAGTACTTC. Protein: CASSFGDRIHEQYF.

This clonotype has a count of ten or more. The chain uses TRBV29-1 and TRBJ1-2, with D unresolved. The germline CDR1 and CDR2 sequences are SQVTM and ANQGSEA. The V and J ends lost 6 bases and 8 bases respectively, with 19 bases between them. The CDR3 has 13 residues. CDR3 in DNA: TGCAGCGTACTCCACGGGAGGTCGAGGGGCTACACCTTC. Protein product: CSVLHGRSRGYTF.

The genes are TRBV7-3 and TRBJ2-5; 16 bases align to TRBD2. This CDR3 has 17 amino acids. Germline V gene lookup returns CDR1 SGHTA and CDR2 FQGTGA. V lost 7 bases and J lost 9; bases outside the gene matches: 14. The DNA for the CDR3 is TGTGCCAGCACCCCACAGGAGGGACTAGCGGGGGGGCGGGCCCAGTACTTC. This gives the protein CASTPQEGLAGGRAQYF.

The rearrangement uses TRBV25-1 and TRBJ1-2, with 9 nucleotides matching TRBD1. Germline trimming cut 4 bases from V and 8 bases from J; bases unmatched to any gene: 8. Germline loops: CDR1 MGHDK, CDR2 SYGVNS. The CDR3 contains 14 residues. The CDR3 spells CASSVTGQGGGYTF. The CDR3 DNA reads TGTGCCAGCAGTGTAACGGGACAGGGTGGAGGCTACACCTTC.

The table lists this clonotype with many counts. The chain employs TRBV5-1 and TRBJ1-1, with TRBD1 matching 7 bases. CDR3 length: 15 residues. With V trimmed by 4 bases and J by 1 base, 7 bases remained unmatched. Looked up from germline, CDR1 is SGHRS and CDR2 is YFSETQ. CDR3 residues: CASSPGTAGNTEAFF. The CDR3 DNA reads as TGCGCCAGCAGCCCTGGGACAGCTGGGAACACTGAAGCTTTCTTT.

CDR3 nucleotide sequence: TGTGCCATCAGTGAAATACAGGGCGGTCAGCCCCAGCATTTT. Translated, it gives CAISEIQGGQPQHF. The V gene is TRBV10-3, the J gene TRBJ1-5; TRBD1 might be the D (6 bases). The CDR3 length is 14 residues. CDR1 and CDR2 (germline): ENHRY, SYGVKD. V was pared by 3 bases and J by 6 bases, with 12 bases between.

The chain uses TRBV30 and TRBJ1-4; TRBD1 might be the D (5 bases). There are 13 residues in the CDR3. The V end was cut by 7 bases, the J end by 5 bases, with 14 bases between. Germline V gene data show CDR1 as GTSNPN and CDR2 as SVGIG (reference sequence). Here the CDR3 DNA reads TGTGCCTTCCCGACAGAAACGAATGAAAAACTGTTTTTT. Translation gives CAFPTETNEKLFF.

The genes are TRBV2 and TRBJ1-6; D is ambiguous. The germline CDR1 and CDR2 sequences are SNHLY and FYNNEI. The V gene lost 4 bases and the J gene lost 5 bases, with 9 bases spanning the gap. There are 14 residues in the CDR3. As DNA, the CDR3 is TGTGCCAGCAGTGGGGTCGGGGATAATTCACCCCTCCACTTT. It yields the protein CASSGVGDNSPLHF.